The next 6 T cell receptor beta chains were all read from a single sample in a study. Each CDR3 protein is one row after TCRdb ran MiXCR on the 5' RACE reads. The data show over 30,000 distinct CDR3 sequences, about a quarter seen once. Source material: naive CD4+ T cells sorted from a lymph node. Subset given: naive CD4+ T cells, CD4+CD45RA+CD25-. Receptors originate from a female donor with breast cancer.

In its sample, this clonotype was seen a few times. This chain joins TRBV7-2 and TRBJ2-7, with 7 bases matching TRBD2. Trimming cost V 4 bases and J 5 bases; bases outside gene matches: 5. The CDR3 extends over 13 amino acids. Germline values: CDR1 SGHTA, CDR2 FQGNSA. The CDR3 sequence is CASSWGRVDEQYF. CDR3 DNA: TGTGCCAGCAGCTGGGGGAGGGTTGACGAGCAGTACTTC.

This clonotype is deemed medium-sized. The rearrangement uses TRBV4-1 and TRBJ1-5, with D hard to call. Germline CDR1 and CDR2: MGHRA and YSYEKL. The CDR3 extends over 15 amino acids. Trimming removed 2 bases from V and 3 bases from J, with 11 bases in between. In DNA, the CDR3 is TGCGCCAGCAGCCAACACCGGGCCCCCAATCAGCCCCAGCATTTT. The encoded protein is CASSQHRAPNQPQHF.

As concerns this clonotype: One end of the junction does not line up with germline, which may come from a read error. This chain joins TRBV27 and TRBJ2-7; 10 bases are a match to TRBD2. The CDR3 is made up of 15 amino acids. CDR1 MNHEY and CDR2 SMNVEV come from the germline V gene (reference sequence). Here the CDR3 reads CASSFKAGGSYERYF. The CDR3 DNA reads as TGTGCCAGCAGTTTTAAAGCGGGAGGGTCCTACGAGCGGTACTTC.

J is TRBJ1-5 and V is TRBV4-2; D ambiguous. Trimming removed 0 bases at V and 3 bases at J, with 12 bases between. Germline V CDR1 and CDR2: LGHNA, YNFKEQ. The CDR3 is 16 amino acids. CDR3 coding DNA: TGTGCCAGCAGCCAAGATCTGCGCGGATACAATCAGCCCCAGCATTTT. Translation gives CASSQDLRGYNQPQHF.

The rearrangement joins TRBV9 to TRBJ2-6; 7 bases match TRBD1. Germline lookup yields CDR1 SGDLS and CDR2 YYNGEE. The length of the CDR3 is 17 residues. The junction had 6 bases not matched to a gene; V was cut back by 3 bases and J by 0 bases. CDR3 protein: CASSGVTGRSGANVLTF. In nucleotides, the CDR3 is TGTGCCAGCAGCGGGGTGACAGGGCGCTCTGGGGCCAACGTCCTGACTTTC.

The chain uses TRBV29-1 and TRBJ2-6, with no clear D. This CDR3 region has 13 residues. Germline lookup yields CDR1 SQVTM and CDR2 ANQGSEA. V dropped 1 base and J dropped 1 base, with 2 bases sitting between them. The CDR3 nucleotides are TGCAGCGTTGAAGGGTCTGGGGCCAACGTCCTGACTTTC. Amino acid sequence: CSVEGSGANVLTF. The variable domain in full, with the rest retrieved from reference TRBV29-1 and TRBJ2-6, is SAVISQKPSRDICQRGTSLTIQCQVDSQVTMMFWYRQQPGQSLTLIATANQGSEATYESGFVIDKFPISRPNLTFSTLTVSNMSPEDSSIYLCSVEGSGANVLTFGAGSRLTVL.